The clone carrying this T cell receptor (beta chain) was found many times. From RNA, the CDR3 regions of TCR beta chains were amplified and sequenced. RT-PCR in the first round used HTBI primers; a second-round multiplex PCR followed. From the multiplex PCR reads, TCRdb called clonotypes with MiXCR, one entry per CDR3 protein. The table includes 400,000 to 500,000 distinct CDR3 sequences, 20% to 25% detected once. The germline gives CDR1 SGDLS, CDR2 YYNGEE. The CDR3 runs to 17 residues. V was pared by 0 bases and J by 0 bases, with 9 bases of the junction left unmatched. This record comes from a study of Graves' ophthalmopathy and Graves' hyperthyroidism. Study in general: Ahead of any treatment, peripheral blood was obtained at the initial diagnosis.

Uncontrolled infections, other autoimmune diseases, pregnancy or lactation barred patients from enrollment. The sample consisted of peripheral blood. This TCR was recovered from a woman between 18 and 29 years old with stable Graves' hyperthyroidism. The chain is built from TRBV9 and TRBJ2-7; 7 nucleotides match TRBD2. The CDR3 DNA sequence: TGTGCCAGCAGCGTAGGAGACGGGGGGTTTAGCTCCTACGAGCAGTACTTC. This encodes CASSVGDGGFSSYEQYF.